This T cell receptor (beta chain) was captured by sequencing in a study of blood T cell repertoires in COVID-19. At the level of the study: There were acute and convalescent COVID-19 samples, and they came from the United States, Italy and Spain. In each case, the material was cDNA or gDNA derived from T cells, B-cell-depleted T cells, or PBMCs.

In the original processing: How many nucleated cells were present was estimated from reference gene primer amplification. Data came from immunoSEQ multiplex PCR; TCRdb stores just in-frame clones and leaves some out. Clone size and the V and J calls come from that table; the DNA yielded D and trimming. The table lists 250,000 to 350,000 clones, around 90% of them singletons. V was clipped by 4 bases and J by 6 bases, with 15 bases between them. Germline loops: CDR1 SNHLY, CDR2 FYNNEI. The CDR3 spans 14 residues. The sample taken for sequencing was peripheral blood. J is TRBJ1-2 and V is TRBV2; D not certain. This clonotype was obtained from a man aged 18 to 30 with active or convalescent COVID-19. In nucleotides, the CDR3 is TGTGCCAGCAGTGGGTCAACCCCGGAGGATGGCTACACCTTC. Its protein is CASSGSTPEDGYTF.